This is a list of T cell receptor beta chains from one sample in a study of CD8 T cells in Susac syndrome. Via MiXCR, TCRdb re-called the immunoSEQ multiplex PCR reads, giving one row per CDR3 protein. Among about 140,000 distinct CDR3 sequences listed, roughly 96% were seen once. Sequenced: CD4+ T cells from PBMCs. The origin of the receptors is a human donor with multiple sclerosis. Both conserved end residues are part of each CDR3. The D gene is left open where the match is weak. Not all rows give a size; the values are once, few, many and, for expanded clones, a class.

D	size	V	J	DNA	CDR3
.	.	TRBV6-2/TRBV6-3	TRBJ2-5	TGTGCCAGCAGTGGTCGGGGGGCCGGGACTCAAGAGACCCAGTACTTC	CASSGRGAGTQETQYF
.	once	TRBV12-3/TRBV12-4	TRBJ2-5	TGTGCCAGCAGTTTGTCGGGGTCTGTGGTAGACCAGTACTTC	CASSLSGSVVDQYF
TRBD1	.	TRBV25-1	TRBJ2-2	TGTGCCAGCTCTCCCAGACAGGGATGGAACACCGGGGAGCTGTTTTTT	CASSPRQGWNTGELFF
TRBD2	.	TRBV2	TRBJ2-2	TGTGCCAGCAGGGCCGAGACTAGCGACACCGGGGAGCTGTTTTTT	CASRAETSDTGELFF
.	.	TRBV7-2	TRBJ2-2	TGTGCCAGCAGCTTAGCAGACAGGCCGGCCGGGGAGCTGTTTTTT	CASSLADRPAGELFF
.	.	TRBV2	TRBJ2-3	TGTGCCAGCAGTGAAGAGCACGCTAGCACAGATACGCAGTATTTT	CASSEEHASTDTQYF
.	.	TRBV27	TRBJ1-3	TGTGCCAGCAGTCTGAAAGGGGGCACCATATATTTT	CASSLKGGTIYF
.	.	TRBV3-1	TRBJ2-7	TGTGCCAGCAGCCGAGGAGGGGTTCGTAGCGGTGAGCAGTACTTC	CASSRGGVRSGEQYF
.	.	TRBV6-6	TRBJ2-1	TGTGCCAGCAGTTACAAGGGGGGCTGGGAGCAGTTCTTC	CASSYKGGWEQFF
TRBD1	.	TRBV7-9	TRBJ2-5	TGTGCCAGCAGCTTAAACCGACAGGGGCTACGTCAAGAGACCCAGTACTTC	CASSLNRQGLRQETQYF
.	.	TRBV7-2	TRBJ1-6	TGTGCCAGCAGCCCGAACAACGAAAGGAGCTCACCCCTCCACTTT	CASSPNNERSSPLHF
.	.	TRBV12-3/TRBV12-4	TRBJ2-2	TGTGCCAGCAGTTTCTCAGCTAACACCGGGGAGCTGTTTTTT	CASSFSANTGELFF
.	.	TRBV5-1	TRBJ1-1	TGCGCCAGCAGCTTGGGCCAGACTCGTGAAGCTTTCTTT	CASSLGQTREAFF
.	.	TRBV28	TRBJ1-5	TGTGCCAGCAGTTCCGGGGGAAGCAATCAGCCCCAGCATTTT	CASSSGGSNQPQHF
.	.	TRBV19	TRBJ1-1	TGTGCCAGTAGTTACGCCTCGAACACTGAAGCTTTCTTT	CASSYASNTEAFF
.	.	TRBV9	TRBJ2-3	TGTGCCAGCAGCCTCAGGGCCCTGGAGGATACGCAGTATTTT	CASSLRALEDTQYF
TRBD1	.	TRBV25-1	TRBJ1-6	TGTGCCAGCAGTGAATATCCGGGACAGGGAGTTTCACCCCTCCACTTT	CASSEYPGQGVSPLHF
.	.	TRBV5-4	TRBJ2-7	TGTGCCAGCAGCATCGGGCAGGACACAACGGGGCAGTACTTC	CASSIGQDTTGQYF
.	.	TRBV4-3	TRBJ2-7	TGCGCCAGCAGCCAAGATTACAGAGCCTACGAGCAGTACTTC	CASSQDYRAYEQYF
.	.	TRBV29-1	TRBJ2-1	TGCAGCGCTGGGGCCCTGCAAGGCTACAATGAGCAGTTCTTC	CSAGALQGYNEQFF
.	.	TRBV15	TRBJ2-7	TGTGCCACCAGCAGCCGGGTCGGTGTGGGATACGAGCAGTACTTC	CATSSRVGVGYEQYF
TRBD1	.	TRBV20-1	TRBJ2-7	TGCAGTGCTGACAGGGAAGGGGTGTACGAGCAGTACTTC	CSADREGVYEQYF
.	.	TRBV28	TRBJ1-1	TGTGCCAGCGCCTTCTTCGGGGAGAGCACTGAAGCTTTCTTT	CASAFFGESTEAFF
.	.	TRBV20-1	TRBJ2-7	TGCAGTGCTAGGTCAGGTACCTCCTACGAGCAGTACTTC	CSARSGTSYEQYF
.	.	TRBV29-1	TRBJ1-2	TGCAGCGTTGGGAGCCTACTCGGCCATGGCTACACCTTC	CSVGSLLGHGYTF
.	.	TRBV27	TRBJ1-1	TGTGCCAGCAGTTTAGGGCAGGGAAGGAGGAACACTGAAGCTTTCTTT	CASSLGQGRRNTEAFF
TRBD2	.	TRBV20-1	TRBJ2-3	TGCAGTGCTAGTTTAGCGGGAGTCACAGATACGCAGTATTTT	CSASLAGVTDTQYF
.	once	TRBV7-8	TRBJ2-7	TGTGCCAGCAGCCCAGGGGCAGGGAATGCCTACGAGCAGTACTTC	CASSPGAGNAYEQYF
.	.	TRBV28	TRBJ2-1	TGTGCCAGCGGACACCGGACAAACAATGAGCAGTTCTTC	CASGHRTNNEQFF
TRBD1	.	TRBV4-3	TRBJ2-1	TGCGCCAGCAGCCCGGGACAGGGAGGGTCCTACAATGAGCAGTTCTTC	CASSPGQGGSYNEQFF
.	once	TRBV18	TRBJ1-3	TGTGCCAGCTCACCGGGAGACAACACCATATATTTT	CASSPGDNTIYF
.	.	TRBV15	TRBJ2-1	TGTGCCACCAGCAAGCGGCAGGGGAGCAGTCGTGAGCAGTTCTTC	CATSKRQGSSREQFF
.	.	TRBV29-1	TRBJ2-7	TGCAGCGTTGAAGATTTAGGGTCCTACGAGCAGTACTTC	CSVEDLGSYEQYF
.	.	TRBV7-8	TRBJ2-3	TGTGCCAGCAGCCAAGATCTATCGGCGCAGTATTTT	CASSQDLSAQYF
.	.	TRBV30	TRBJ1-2	TGTGCCTGGAGTGAAGGGCTCGCTAACTATGGCTACACCTTC	CAWSEGLANYGYTF
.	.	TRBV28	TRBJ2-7	TGTGCCAGCGGGAACAGGATTTACGAGCAGTACTTC	CASGNRIYEQYF
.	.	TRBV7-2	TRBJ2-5	TGTGCCAGCAGCTTAGTTGGGCTCCAAGAGACCCAGTACTTC	CASSLVGLQETQYF
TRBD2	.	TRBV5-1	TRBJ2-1	TGCGCCAGCAGCTTGGTGCGGGAGCGTGAGCAGTTCTTC	CASSLVREREQFF
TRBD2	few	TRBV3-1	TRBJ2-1	TGTGCCAGCAGCCCGGGACTAGCGGGGTATGAGCAGTTCTTC	CASSPGLAGYEQFF
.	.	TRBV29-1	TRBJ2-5	TGCAGCGTTTTAGGGGAGGTTCAAGAGACCCAGTACTTC	CSVLGEVQETQYF
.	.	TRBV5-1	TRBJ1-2	TGCGCCAGCAGCGGGTCAGGGACTGTGGGTGGCTACACCTTC	CASSGSGTVGGYTF
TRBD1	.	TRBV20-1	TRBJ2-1	TGCAGTGCCACCGGGACAGTGAATGAGCAGTTCTTC	CSATGTVNEQFF
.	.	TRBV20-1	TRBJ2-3	TGCAGTGCTAGAGTTCCGTCTCTATACACAGATACGCAGTATTTT	CSARVPSLYTDTQYF
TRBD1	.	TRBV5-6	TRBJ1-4	TGTGCCAGCAGCCAAAGGACAGGTATAACCGAAAAACTGTTTTTT	CASSQRTGITEKLFF
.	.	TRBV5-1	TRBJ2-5	TGCGCCAGCAGTCAGGGACCGGGAGAGACCCAGTACTTC	CASSQGPGETQYF
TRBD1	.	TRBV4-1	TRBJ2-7	TGCGCCAGCAGCCAATGGGGGATCCGGGACAGCTCCTACGAGCAGTACTTC	CASSQWGIRDSSYEQYF
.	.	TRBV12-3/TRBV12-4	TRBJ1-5	TGTGCCAGCACCATGACGGTGAATCAGCCCCAGCATTTT	CASTMTVNQPQHF
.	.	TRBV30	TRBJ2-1	TGTGCCTGGAGTTATCGAACGCCTCGACCTGACTTTGGGCAGTTCTTC	CAWSYRTPRPDFGQFF
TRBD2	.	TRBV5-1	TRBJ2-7	TGCGCCAGCAGAGAAGGACTAGCGGCCCTGAAGCAGTACTTC	CASREGLAALKQYF